This TCR beta chain was recorded in a study of control samples from healthy donors and cancer patients (dated by TCRdb to 2020 to 2021). A note on this clone: Which antigen it targets is not known. No qualities accompany the bases; no much larger clone lies one base away. Other DNA sequences in this sample translate to the same CDR3.

Library generation was performed with the immunoSEQ multiplex PCR assay. TCRdb mirrors the immuneACCESS table, restricted to in-frame sequences. Some clones are absent from its copies; in checked studies, under half trace to an unresolved V gene, and the reason for the others is unknown. Within this sample are about 130,000 clones, with around 90% of them counted one time only. The ten most abundant clones make up about 2.7% of the sample. V is cut by 0 bases and J by 5 bases, and the space between the germline ends is 4 bases. The CDR3 numbers 11 residues from cysteine through phenylalanine. Only CDR3 DNA is held: 33 bases, read in frame from base 1. The germline V gene (reference sequence) specifies GTSNPN as CDR1 and SVGIG as CDR2.

The sequencing input was blood. The chain is made from TRBV30 and TRBJ2-5; the D gene remains uncertain. The clonotype comes from a man aged 35 to 55 in good health. The CDR3 protein is CAWSVLETQYF. In nucleotides, the sequence is TGTGCCTGGAGTGTCTTGGAGACCCAGTACTTC.